The T cell receptor (beta chain) under discussion was sequenced for a study of neurological immune-mediated disorders. This clonotype was counted many times. MiXCR was run by TCRdb on the 5' RACE reads, yielding one entry per CDR3 protein. This repertoire shows about 50,000 distinct CDR3 sequences, approximately 10% found once; its top ten account for approximately 22%. The starting material, 2 million PBMCs stored at -80 C, gave rise to the unsorted libraries. The clonotype comes from a middle-aged woman with HTLV-1-associated myelopathy (HAM/TSP). Material: PBMCs.

CDR3 bases: TGTGCCAGCAGTTCCTCCTGGACAGAACCCAACACTGAAGCTTTCTTT. Translating gives CASSSSWTEPNTEAFF. This chain links TRBV28 with TRBJ1-1, with a tentative D call TRBD1 (6 bases). This CDR3 comprises 16 residues. Germline V gene sequence: CDR1 MDHEN, CDR2 SYDVKM. V was cut by 4 bases and J by 2 bases, with 17 bases left in between. Full variable domain (remainder filled in from reference TRBV28 and TRBJ1-1): DVKVTQSSRYLVKRTGEKVFLECVQDMDHENMFWYRQDPGLGLRLIYFSYDVKMKEKGDIPEGYSVSREKKERFSLILESASTNQTSMYLCASSSSWTEPNTEAFFGQGTRLTVV.